One T cell receptor beta chain is described in this entry. These data originate in a study of early T cells in non-severe SARS-CoV-2 infection. TCRdb used MiXCR to reprocess the 5' RACE reads, holding one entry per CDR3 protein. Among fewer than 85,000 distinct CDR3 sequences listed, about a sixth were seen once. The V gene's germline CDR1 is MNHEY and CDR2 SVGAGI. Trimming removed 6 bases at V and 2 bases at J, with 11 bases between. This CDR3 comprises 13 residues. The chain has TRBV6-5 and TRBJ2-7; tentatively, D is TRBD2 (5 bases). The receptor comes from an adult who was a healthcare worker with PCR-confirmed SARS-CoV-2 infection or an uninfected control (not recorded which). Sequenced material: whole blood. The CDR3 sequence: CASSSAGPYEQYF. The CDR3 nucleotides read TGTGCCAGCAGCTCGGCGGGTCCCTACGAGCAGTACTTC.